One and the same sample provided the 20 T cell receptor beta chains below, sequenced in a study of T cells in Graves' hyperthyroidism and ophthalmopathy. The TCR beta CDR3 regions underwent amplification using RNA transcripts as the source. During a first-round RT-PCR of the TCR CDR3, the HTBI primer set was used. TCRdb independently ran MiXCR on the multiplex PCR reads; one entry per CDR3 protein. The table has hundreds of thousands of distinct CDR3 sequences, approximately 25% seen once. Sequencing input: blood. The receptors shown here come from a woman between 25 and 40 years old with Graves' ophthalmopathy.

This clonotype was counted many times. J is TRBJ1-2 and V is TRBV3-1, with TRBD1 as a possible D gene (5 bases). The CDR3 loop spans 13 amino acids. Trimming stripped 3 bases from V and 8 bases from J, with 13 bases between. Germline values: CDR1 LGHDT, CDR2 YNNKEL (reference sequence). CDR3 residues: CASSHIRGGGYTF. The CDR3 DNA is TGTGCCAGCAGCCATATCCGCGGGGGAGGCTACACCTTC.

This clonotype has ten or more counts. This rearrangement joins TRBV6-2 or TRBV6-3 to TRBJ2-2; TRBD1 aligns across 10 bases. V was clipped by 6 bases and J by 7 bases; unmatched bases: 5. Germline-derived CDR1 and CDR2 are MNHEY and SVGEGT. The CDR3 spans 14 residues. The CDR3 here is CASREGQGIGELFF. CDR3 DNA sequence: TGTGCCAGCAGGGAGGGACAGGGGATCGGGGAGCTGTTTTTT.

This clonotype was found a few times. The J gene is TRBJ2-7, the V gene TRBV10-1; D is undetermined. This CDR3 has 13 amino acids. V dropped 6 bases and J dropped 1 base, with 10 bases sitting between them. The germline V gene encodes CDR1 WNHNN and CDR2 SYGVQD (reference sequence). Written as DNA, the CDR3 is TGCGCCAGCAGCTCGGCCAGATCCTACGAGCAGTACTTC. Amino acids: CASSSARSYEQYF.

The CDR3 here is CSAGTVVYNQPQHF. CDR3 nucleotides: TGCAGTGCTGGGACGGTCGTTTACAATCAGCCCCAGCATTTT. The rearrangement joins TRBV20-1 to TRBJ1-5; weak D call: TRBD1 (5 bases). Germline CDR1 reads DFQATT; CDR2 reads SNEGSKA (reference sequence). The germline V and J ends were trimmed by 5 bases and 3 bases, with 14 bases remaining between them. The CDR3 is 14 residues long.

Concerning this clonotype: An end of the junction differs from the germline gene, which may be a read error. The V and J genes are TRBV18 and TRBJ1-1, with D possibly TRBD1 on 6 matching bases. The CDR3 spans 14 residues. Germline CDR1 reads KGHSH; CDR2 reads LQKENI. CDR3 coding DNA: TGTGCCAGCTCACCTAGACAGGTTAACACTGAAGCTTGCTTT. The encoded protein is CASSPRQVNTEACF.

This clonotype was seen ten or more times. This rearrangement joins TRBV27 to TRBJ1-2; D gene ambiguous. V lost 2 bases to trimming and J lost 4 bases, with 14 bases between them. From germline, CDR1 is MNHEY and CDR2 SMNVEV (reference sequence). The CDR3 has 15 amino acids. The CDR3 DNA sequence: TGTGCCAGCAGTTTAACCTCCGGGTTTAGCTATGGCTACACCTTC. Its translation: CASSLTSGFSYGYTF.

The table lists this clonotype with many counts. The V call is TRBV14, the J call TRBJ1-2; no firm D call. The V and J ends lost 2 bases and 0 bases respectively, with 7 bases between them. The CDR3 covers 14 residues. Per the germline V gene, CDR1 is SGHDN and CDR2 is FVKESK. CDR3 coding DNA: TGTGCCAGCAGCCAAAACAGAGCTAACTATGGCTACACCTTC. Its protein is CASSQNRANYGYTF.

The genes are TRBV7-8 and TRBJ2-7; possibly TRBD2 for D (6 bases). V was cut by 4 bases and J by 2 bases, with 18 bases left in between. Germline V CDR1 and CDR2: SGHVS, FQNEAQ. This CDR3 region has 16 residues. The CDR3, as DNA: TGTGCCAGCAGCTCGCTAGACGGGAGTATAACCTACGAGCAGTACTTC. This codes for CASSSLDGSITYEQYF.

The chain uses TRBV6-5 and TRBJ2-7; 12 nucleotides line up with TRBD2. Germline-derived CDR1 and CDR2 are MNHEY and SVGAGI. The junction had 13 bases not matched to a gene; V was cut back by 4 bases and J by 9 bases. This CDR3 has 16 amino acids. CDR3 in amino acids: CASSSDRLAGVIGQYF. For the CDR3, the DNA is TGTGCCAGCAGTTCCGACAGACTAGCGGGAGTGATTGGGCAGTACTTC.

This clonotype was counted ten times or more. The chain links TRBV12-3 or TRBV12-4 to TRBJ1-1; D might be TRBD1 (5 bases). Trimming took off 3 bases at V and 2 bases at J, with 16 bases between the two ends. The CDR3 runs 16 residues. In DNA form, the CDR3 reads TGTGCCAGCAGTTTGTCAGTGTGGGGACCAAACACTGAAGCTTTCTTT. It specifies CASSLSVWGPNTEAFF.

This clonotype has a count of ten or more. V usage is TRBV5-5 and J usage is TRBJ2-7; D remains unclear. Germline values: CDR1 SGHKS, CDR2 YYEKEE (reference sequence). Trimming took 5 bases from V and 1 from J, leaving 16 bases between them. The CDR3 extends over 15 amino acids. DNA for the CDR3: TGTGCCAGCAGGCTAGACATGGTGGGATCCTACGAGCAGTACTTC. As protein: CASRLDMVGSYEQYF.

The chain couples TRBV27 to TRBJ1-4; TRBD1 is a possible D gene (6 bases). The CDR3 consists of 18 residues. V lost 4 bases and J lost 5, with 23 bases in between. The germline V gene has CDR1 MNHEY and CDR2 SMNVEV (reference sequence). CDR3: CASSYDREDSRRNEKLFF. The CDR3 DNA follows: TGTGCCAGCAGTTACGATCGGGAGGACAGCAGGAGGAATGAAAAACTGTTTTTT.

The V call is TRBV12-3 or TRBV12-4, the J call TRBJ2-3; 7 positions match TRBD1. CDR3 size: 15 residues. After removal of 5 bases from V and 3 bases from J, the junction contained 8 bases not matched to a gene. CDR3 sequence (DNA): TGTGCCAGCAGTCAGACAGGGTCCGCTACAGATACGCAGTATTTT. It codes for CASSQTGSATDTQYF.

This clonotype has a count of ten or more. The V call is TRBV12-3 or TRBV12-4, the J call TRBJ2-5; D is unresolved. Trimming took off 5 bases at V and 5 bases at J, with 15 bases between the two ends. The CDR3 is made up of 14 amino acids. CDR3 residues: CASSPPLGKETQYF. The CDR3 nucleotides are TGTGCCAGCAGTCCCCCCCTGGGGAAGGAGACCCAGTACTTC.

Many counts were recorded for this clonotype. The chain combines TRBV6-2 or TRBV6-3 with TRBJ1-1, with 7 bases that match TRBD1. V shed 7 bases, J shed 5 bases, and the junction held 10 bases outside the gene matches. Germline V gives CDR1 MNHEY, CDR2 SVGEGT. The length of the CDR3 is 14 residues. Here the CDR3 DNA reads TGTGCCAGCAAAACAGGGGATATGGGGACTGAAGCTTTCTTT. Its protein product is CASKTGDMGTEAFF.

The rearrangement uses TRBV3-1 and TRBJ1-1, with 7 positions matching TRBD1. The germline gives CDR1 LGHDT, CDR2 YNNKEL (reference sequence). This CDR3 has 15 residues. V gave up 6 bases and J gave up 3 bases; unmatched junction bases: 10. As DNA, the CDR3 is TGTGCCAGCAGTCTATCCCAGGGGGTTTACACTGAAGCTTTCTTT. It specifies CASSLSQGVYTEAFF.

This clonotype was found many times. This chain links TRBV6-2 or TRBV6-3 with TRBJ2-7, with 8 bases lining up with TRBD1. Germline CDR1 MNHEY, CDR2 SVGEGT. This CDR3 has 12 amino acids. V shed 6 bases, J shed 5 bases, and the junction held 3 bases outside the gene matches. The CDR3 bases are TGTGCCAGCAGCCAGGGGGCGAACGAGCAGTACTTC. Translation gives CASSQGANEQYF.

This clonotype has ten or more counts. This chain uses TRBV6-1 with TRBJ1-5; 9 nucleotides align to TRBD1. Germline V gene sequence: CDR1 MNHNS, CDR2 SASEGT. V lost 5 bases, J lost 7 bases, and 9 bases stayed unmatched. This CDR3 is built from 15 residues. The CDR3 DNA follows: TGTGCCAGCAGTACGGGGACAGGGAAGTGGCAGCCCCAGCATTTT. Amino acids: CASSTGTGKWQPQHF.

This clonotype showed up just a few times. This rearrangement joins TRBV12-3 or TRBV12-4 to TRBJ2-5, with 13 nucleotides matching TRBD2. The CDR3 length is 16 residues. Losses at the gene ends were 6 bases for V and 2 bases for J; bases not matched to a gene: 6. CDR3: CASSLTSGRSQETQYF. CDR3 bases: TGTGCCAGCAGCCTGACTAGCGGGAGGAGTCAAGAGACCCAGTACTTC.

The chain carries TRBV19 and TRBJ2-7, with no clear D. Germline V gene lookup returns CDR1 LNHDA and CDR2 SQIVND (reference sequence). V lost 7 bases and J lost 4, with 11 bases in between. The CDR3 loop spans 12 amino acids. CDR3 region: CASMSPFYEQYF. In DNA form, the CDR3 reads TGTGCCAGTATGTCCCCATTTTACGAGCAGTACTTC.